This T cell receptor beta chain was captured by sequencing in a study of Graves' ophthalmopathy and Graves' hyperthyroidism. Overall study: There was a collection of peripheral blood at initial diagnosis, before any treatment.

Broader study findings: In blood appeared most of the expanded thyroid clonotypes whose frequency exceeded 0.001.

From RNA, the CDR3 regions of TCR beta chains were amplified and sequenced. First-round RT-PCR with HTBI primers preceded a second-round multiplex PCR. One entry per CDR3 protein results from TCRdb running MiXCR on the multiplex PCR reads. The data hold just over 600,000 distinct CDR3 sequences, with approximately 22% observed a single time. This clonotype was found many times. Its target is unknown. The CDR3 is made up of 15 amino acids. The V gene lost 3 bases and the J gene lost 7 bases, with 19 bases spanning the gap. The V gene's germline CDR1 is MNHNS and CDR2 SASEGT. If no ophthalmopathy appeared within 18 months of follow-up, hyperthyroidism was termed stable. Excluded: other autoimmune disease, uncontrolled infection, pregnancy or lactation.

The sequenced sample consisted of peripheral blood. The receptor was isolated from a woman aged 18-29 years with stable Graves' hyperthyroidism. Some clones in this sample may be carry-over from other donors' samples. The chain joins TRBV6-1 to TRBJ2-7; perhaps TRBD2 as D (6 bases). Here the CDR3 DNA reads TGTGCCAGCAGTGACGTCGGACTACGGGTGGGGGAGCAGTACTTC. Amino acid sequence: CASSDVGLRVGEQYF.